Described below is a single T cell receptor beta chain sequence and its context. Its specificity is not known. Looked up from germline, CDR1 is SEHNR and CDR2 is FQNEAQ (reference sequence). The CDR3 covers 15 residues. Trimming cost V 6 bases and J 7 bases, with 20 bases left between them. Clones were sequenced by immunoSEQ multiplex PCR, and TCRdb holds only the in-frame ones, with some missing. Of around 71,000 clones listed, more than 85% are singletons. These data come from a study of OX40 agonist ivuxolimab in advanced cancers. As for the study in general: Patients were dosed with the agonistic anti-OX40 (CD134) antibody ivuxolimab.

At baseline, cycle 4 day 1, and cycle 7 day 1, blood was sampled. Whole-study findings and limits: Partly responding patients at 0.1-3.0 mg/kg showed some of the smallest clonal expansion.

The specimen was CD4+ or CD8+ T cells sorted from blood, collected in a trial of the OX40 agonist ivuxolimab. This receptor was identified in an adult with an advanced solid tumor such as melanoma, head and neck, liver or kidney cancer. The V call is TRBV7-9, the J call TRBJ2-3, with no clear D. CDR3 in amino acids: CASSSTVESLNTQYF. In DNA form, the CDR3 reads TGTGCCAGCAGTTCGACGGTGGAAAGTTTAAATACGCAGTATTTT.